Listed below are T cell receptor beta chains from one sample, sequenced in a study of radiation and T cells in renal cell carcinoma. Assay used: immunoSEQ multiplex PCR; TCRdb lists only in-frame clones, some missing. Among more than 95,000 clones listed, roughly four fifths were seen once. This specimen was blood, taken from a patient whose treatment included radiotherapy and nephrectomy. These receptors were collected from a man over 45 with renal cell carcinoma. The conserved cysteine and the conserved F or W are not part of the CDR3 here. Each record gives: V gene, J gene, CDR3 protein.

TRBV4-2	TRBJ1-2	ASSQVVFSNYGYT
TRBV5-4	TRBJ2-3	ASSLGGLAGSTDTQY
TRBV2	TRBJ1-3	ASSAGNTIY
TRBV10-3	TRBJ1-1	AISVENTEAF
TRBV5-8	TRBJ1-1	ASSLARDRGITEAF
TRBV2	TRBJ2-5	ASSYTTSGTGETQY
TRBV7-9	TRBJ2-1	ASSLVHHFGTSYSEQF
TRBV4-1	TRBJ2-2	ASSPGQAYTGELF
TRBV7-6	TRBJ2-2	ASSSPTGTEKNTGELF
TRBV5-1	TRBJ1-6	ASSSQGPFGSPLH
TRBV7-2	TRBJ2-1	ASSLARGQSSYNEQF
TRBV6-4	TRBJ2-3	ASSAAGGGDTQY
TRBV6-5	TRBJ2-1	ASRTGTTYNEQF
TRBV6-5	TRBJ2-5	ASSYTPQTQETQY
TRBV9	TRBJ1-5	ASSVNANQPQH
TRBV2	TRBJ2-1	ASSEDPGNEQF
TRBV27	TRBJ1-5	ASSLARTNLGSNQPQH
TRBV2	TRBJ2-7	ASRQGVTYEQY
TRBV6-5	TRBJ1-1	ASSPLEGAHTEAF
TRBV5-1	TRBJ2-7	ASSPSAGPDYEQY
TRBV2	TRBJ2-3	ASSVVAAGGRREVTPDTQY
TRBV18	TRBJ1-1	ASSPTGATEAF
TRBV5-1	TRBJ2-3	ASSLVSESDTQY
TRBV19	TRBJ1-1	ASSGTVNTEAF